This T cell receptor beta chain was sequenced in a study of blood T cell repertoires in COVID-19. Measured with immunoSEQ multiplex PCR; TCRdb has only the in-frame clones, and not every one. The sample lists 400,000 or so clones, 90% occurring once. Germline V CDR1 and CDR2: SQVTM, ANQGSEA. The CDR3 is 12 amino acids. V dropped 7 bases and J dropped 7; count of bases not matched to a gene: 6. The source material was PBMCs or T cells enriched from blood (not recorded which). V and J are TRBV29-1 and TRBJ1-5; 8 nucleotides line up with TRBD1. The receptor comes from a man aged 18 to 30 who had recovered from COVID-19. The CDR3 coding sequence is TGCAGCGCCCTGACAGGGGAACAGCCCCAGCATTTT. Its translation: CSALTGEQPQHF.